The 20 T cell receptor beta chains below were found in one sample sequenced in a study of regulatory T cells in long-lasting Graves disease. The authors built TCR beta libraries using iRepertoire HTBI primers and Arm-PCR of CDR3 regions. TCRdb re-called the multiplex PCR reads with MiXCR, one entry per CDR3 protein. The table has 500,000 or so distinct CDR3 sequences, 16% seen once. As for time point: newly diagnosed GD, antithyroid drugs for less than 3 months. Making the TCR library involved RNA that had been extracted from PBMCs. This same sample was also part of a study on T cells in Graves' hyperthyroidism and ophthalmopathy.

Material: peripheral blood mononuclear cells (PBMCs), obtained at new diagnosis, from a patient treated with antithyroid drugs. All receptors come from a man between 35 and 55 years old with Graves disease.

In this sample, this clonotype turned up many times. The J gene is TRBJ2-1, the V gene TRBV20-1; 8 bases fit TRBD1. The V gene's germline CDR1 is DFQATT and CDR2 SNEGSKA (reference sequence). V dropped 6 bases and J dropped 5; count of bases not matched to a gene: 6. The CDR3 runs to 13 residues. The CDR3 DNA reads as TGCAGTGCCCGGGGACAGGTGAACAATGAGCAGTTCTTC. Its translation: CSARGQVNNEQFF.

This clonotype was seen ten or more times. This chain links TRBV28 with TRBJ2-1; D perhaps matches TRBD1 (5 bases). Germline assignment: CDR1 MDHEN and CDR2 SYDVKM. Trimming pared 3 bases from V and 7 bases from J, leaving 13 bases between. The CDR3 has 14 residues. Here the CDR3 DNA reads TGTGCCAGCAGTTTTCAGGGTAGCCGTAATGAGCAGTTCTTC. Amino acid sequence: CASSFQGSRNEQFF.

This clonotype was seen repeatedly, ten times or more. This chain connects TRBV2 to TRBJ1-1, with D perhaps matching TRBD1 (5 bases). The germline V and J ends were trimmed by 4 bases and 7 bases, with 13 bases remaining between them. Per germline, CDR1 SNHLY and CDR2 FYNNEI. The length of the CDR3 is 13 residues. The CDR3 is CASSVGIGVEAFF. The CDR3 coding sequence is TGTGCCAGCAGTGTTGGAATAGGGGTTGAAGCTTTCTTT.

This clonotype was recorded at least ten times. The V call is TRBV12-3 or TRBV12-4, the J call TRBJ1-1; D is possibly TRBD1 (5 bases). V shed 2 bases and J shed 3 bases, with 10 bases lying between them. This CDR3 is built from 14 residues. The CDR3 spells CASSLRGYDTEAFF. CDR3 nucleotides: TGTGCCAGCAGTTTACGGGGGTATGACACTGAAGCTTTCTTT.

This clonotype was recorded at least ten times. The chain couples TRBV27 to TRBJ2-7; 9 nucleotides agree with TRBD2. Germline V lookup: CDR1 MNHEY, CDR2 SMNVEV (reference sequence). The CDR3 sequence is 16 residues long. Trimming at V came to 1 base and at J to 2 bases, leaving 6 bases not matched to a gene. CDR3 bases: TGTGCCAGCAGTTTATTGACTAGCGGAGGTACCTACGAGCAGTACTTC. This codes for CASSLLTSGGTYEQYF.

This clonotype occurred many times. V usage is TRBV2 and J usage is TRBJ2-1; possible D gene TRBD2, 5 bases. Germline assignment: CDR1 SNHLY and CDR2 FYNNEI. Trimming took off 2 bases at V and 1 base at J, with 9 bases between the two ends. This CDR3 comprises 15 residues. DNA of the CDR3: TGTGCCAGCAGTGAATGGGGAGAATCCTACAATGAGCAGTTCTTC. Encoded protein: CASSEWGESYNEQFF.

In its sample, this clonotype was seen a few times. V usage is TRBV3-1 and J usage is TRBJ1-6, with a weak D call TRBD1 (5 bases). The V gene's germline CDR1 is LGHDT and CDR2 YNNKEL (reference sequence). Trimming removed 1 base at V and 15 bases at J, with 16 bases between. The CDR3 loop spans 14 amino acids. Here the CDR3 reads CASSQVTASGLLHF. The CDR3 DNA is TGTGCCAGCAGCCAAGTTACAGCCTCGGGGCTCCTCCACTTT.

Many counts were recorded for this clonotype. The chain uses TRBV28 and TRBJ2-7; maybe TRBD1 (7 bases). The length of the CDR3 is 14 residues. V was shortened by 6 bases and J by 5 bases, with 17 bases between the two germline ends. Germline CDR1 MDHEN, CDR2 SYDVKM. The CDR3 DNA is TGTGCCAGCAGAAGACAGGGAGGTATGGACGAGCAGTACTTC. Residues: CASRRQGGMDEQYF.

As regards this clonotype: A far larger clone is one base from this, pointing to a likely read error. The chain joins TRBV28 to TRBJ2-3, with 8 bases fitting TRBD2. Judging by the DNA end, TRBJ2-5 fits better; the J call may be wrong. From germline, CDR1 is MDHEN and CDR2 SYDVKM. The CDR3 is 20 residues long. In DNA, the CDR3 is TGTGCCAGCAGCCCCATGACTAGCGCCTCATCGGGGGACCCCAGGGGGACCCAGTACTTC. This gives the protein CASSPMTSASSGDPRGTQYF.

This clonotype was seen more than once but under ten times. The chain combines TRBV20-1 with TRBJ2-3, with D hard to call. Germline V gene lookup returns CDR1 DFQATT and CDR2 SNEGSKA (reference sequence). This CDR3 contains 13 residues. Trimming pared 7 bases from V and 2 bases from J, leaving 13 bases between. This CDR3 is CSELEGYTDTQYF. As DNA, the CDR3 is TGCAGTGAACTGGAAGGATACACAGATACGCAGTATTTT.

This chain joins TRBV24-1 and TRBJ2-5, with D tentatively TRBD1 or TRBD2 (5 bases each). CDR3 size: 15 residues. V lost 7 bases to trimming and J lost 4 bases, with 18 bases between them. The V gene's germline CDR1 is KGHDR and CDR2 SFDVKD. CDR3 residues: CATSDPSGTGETQYF. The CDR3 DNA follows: TGTGCCACCAGCGATCCTTCCGGGACGGGAGAGACCCAGTACTTC.

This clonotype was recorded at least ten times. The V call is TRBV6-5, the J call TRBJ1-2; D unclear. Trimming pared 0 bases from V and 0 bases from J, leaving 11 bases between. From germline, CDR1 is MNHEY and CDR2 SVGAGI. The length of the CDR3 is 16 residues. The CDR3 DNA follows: TGTGCCAGCAGTTACTCAGGGAGGCCCTCTAACTATGGCTACACCTTC. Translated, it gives CASSYSGRPSNYGYTF.

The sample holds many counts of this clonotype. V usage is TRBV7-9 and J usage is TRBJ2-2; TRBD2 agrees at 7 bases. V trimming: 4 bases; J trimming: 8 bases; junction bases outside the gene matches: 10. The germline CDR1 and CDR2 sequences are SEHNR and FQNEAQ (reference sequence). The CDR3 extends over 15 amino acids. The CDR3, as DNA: TGTGCCAGCAGCTCAGGGAGACTAGCCACGGGGGAGCTGTTTTTT. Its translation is CASSSGRLATGELFF.

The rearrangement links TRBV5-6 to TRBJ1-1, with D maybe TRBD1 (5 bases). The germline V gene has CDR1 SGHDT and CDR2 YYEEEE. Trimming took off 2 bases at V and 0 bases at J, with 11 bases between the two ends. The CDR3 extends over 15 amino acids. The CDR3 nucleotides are TGTGCCAGCAGCTTTACCGGGACTGTGAACACTGAAGCTTTCTTT. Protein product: CASSFTGTVNTEAFF.

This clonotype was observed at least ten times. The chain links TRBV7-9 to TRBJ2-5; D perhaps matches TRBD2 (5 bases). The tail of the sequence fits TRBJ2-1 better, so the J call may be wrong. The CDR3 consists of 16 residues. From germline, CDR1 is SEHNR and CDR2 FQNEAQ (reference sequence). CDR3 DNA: TGTGCCAGCAGGGCAGAGGGAAGCAGCGGCTACAATGAGCAGTTCTTC. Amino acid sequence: CASRAEGSSGYNEQFF.

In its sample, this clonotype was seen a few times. This CDR3 is CSVGGMGPYEQYF. DNA for the CDR3: TGCAGCGTTGGTGGTATGGGTCCCTACGAGCAGTACTTC. The chain couples TRBV29-1 to TRBJ2-7; D not certain. V was shortened by 4 bases and J by 2 bases, with 12 bases between the two germline ends. The CDR3 runs to 13 residues. Per the germline V gene, CDR1 is SQVTM and CDR2 is ANQGSEA.

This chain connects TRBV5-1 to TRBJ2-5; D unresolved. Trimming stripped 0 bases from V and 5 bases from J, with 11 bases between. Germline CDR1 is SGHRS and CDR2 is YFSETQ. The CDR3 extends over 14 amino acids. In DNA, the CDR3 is TGCGCCAGCAGCTTGGACTATCAAGGGGAGACCCAGTACTTC. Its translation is CASSLDYQGETQYF.

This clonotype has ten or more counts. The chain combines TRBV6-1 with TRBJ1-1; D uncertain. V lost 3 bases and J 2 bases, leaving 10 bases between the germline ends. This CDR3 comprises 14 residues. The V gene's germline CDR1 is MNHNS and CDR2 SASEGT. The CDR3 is CASSDRNRNTEAFF. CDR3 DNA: TGTGCCAGCAGTGACCGTAACAGAAACACTGAAGCTTTCTTT.

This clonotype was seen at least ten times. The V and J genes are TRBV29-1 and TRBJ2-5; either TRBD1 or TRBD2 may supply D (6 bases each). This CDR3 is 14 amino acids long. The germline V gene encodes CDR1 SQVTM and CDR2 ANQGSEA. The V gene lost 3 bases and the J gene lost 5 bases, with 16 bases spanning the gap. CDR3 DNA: TGCAGCGTTGATGGTCCCGGAGGGGGGGAGACCCAGTACTTC. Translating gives CSVDGPGGGETQYF.

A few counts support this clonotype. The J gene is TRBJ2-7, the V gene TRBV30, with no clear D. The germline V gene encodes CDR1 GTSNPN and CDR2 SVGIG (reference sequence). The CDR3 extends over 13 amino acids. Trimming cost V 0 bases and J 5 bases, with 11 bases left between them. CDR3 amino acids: CAWSVPPSDEQYF. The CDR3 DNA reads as TGTGCCTGGAGTGTACCACCGAGTGACGAGCAGTACTTC.